A selection of T cell receptor beta chains follows, all from one sample in a study of blood T cell repertoires in COVID-19. Sequencing used immunoSEQ multiplex PCR; TCRdb keeps in-frame clones, though not all of them. Here the sample spans 290,000 or so clones, around 84% being singletons. Source material: peripheral blood. The receptors here all came from a man between 65 and 80 years old with acute or convalescent COVID-19. CDR3s include the opening cysteine and the closing phenylalanine or tryptophan. A D gene is named only where the DNA matches it firmly. Rows give clone size only sometimes, using once, few, many, or a class for an expanded clone.

j_gene,abundance,d_gene,v_gene,CDR3nt,CDR3aa
TRBJ2-2,-,TRBD1,TRBV9,TGTGCCAGCAGCACCGCCGGGACAGGACTTACCGGGGAGCTGTTTTTT,CASSTAGTGLTGELFF
TRBJ1-3,-,-,TRBV21-1,TGTGCCAGCAGCAAGGTACCCGGGAGGAAGTCTGGAAACACCATATATTTT,CASSKVPGRKSGNTIYF
TRBJ1-2,-,TRBD1,TRBV9,TGTGCCAGCAGCGACCCGACAGGGCGGTTCGAGTTGGCTGGCTACACCTTC,CASSDPTGRFELAGYTF
TRBJ2-7,-,-,TRBV5-1,TGCGCCAGCAGCTTGGAAGCGGTGTCTGAGCAGTACTTC,CASSLEAVSEQYF
TRBJ1-2,-,-,TRBV6-5,TGTGCCAGCAGTTGGCGACAGAGCTATGGCTACACCTTC,CASSWRQSYGYTF
TRBJ2-3,-,-,TRBV7-2,TGTGCCAGCAGCGCAGCGCCGACAGGTTCGGGCACAGATACGCAGTATTTT,CASSAAPTGSGTDTQYF
TRBJ1-2,few,-,TRBV6-6,TGTGCCAGCAGTTACTCGATAGGGAGATCCGATGGCTACACCTTC,CASSYSIGRSDGYTF
TRBJ1-1,-,TRBD1,TRBV27,TGTGCCAGCCGGGGGGACAGGGGGAACACTGAAGCTTTCTTT,CASRGDRGNTEAFF
TRBJ2-3,-,-,TRBV12-3/TRBV12-4,TGTGCCAGCAGCGGGGACTTCGCAGATACGCAGTATTTT,CASSGDFADTQYF
TRBJ1-5,-,TRBD1,TRBV2,TGTGCCAGCACGAGACAGGGTGCCGATCAGCCCCAGCATTTT,CASTRQGADQPQHF
TRBJ1-2,-,-,TRBV5-1,TGCGCCAGCAGCTTGGCCCGCGGCAGGGACACTTATGGCTACACCTTC,CASSLARGRDTYGYTF
TRBJ1-1,-,-,TRBV28,TGTGCCAGCAGTAGTCCCGGGGTAGCTGAAGCTTTCTTT,CASSSPGVAEAFF
TRBJ1-2,-,-,TRBV3-1/TRBV3-2,TGTGCCAGCAGCCCTTTTACACAGGGCTCTAGATATGGCTACACCTTC,CASSPFTQGSRYGYTF
TRBJ2-1,-,TRBD1,TRBV6-5,TGTGCCAGCAGCCAACAGGGGGCAGCCTACAATGAGCAGTTCTTC,CASSQQGAAYNEQFF
TRBJ1-2,-,-,TRBV24-1,TGTGCCACCAGCCAGACAGCTAACTATGGCTACACCTTC,CATSQTANYGYTF
TRBJ1-5,-,-,TRBV7-2,TGTGCCAGCAGCTCCCAAGGGCGGGAGCCCCAGCATTTT,CASSSQGREPQHF
TRBJ1-5,-,-,TRBV3-1/TRBV3-2,TGTGCCAGCAGCCAAGCCTCCTTCTGCAGGGGTGGCAATCAGCCCCAGCATTTT,CASSQASFCRGGNQPQHF
TRBJ1-2,-,-,TRBV28,TGTGCCAGCAGTTTAGCGGGAAGAGCGATAAACTATGGCTACACCTTC,CASSLAGRAINYGYTF
TRBJ1-5,-,TRBD1,TRBV7-8,TGTGCCAGCAGCTTGGGGACAGGCGCATATAGCAATCAGCCCCAGCATTTT,CASSLGTGAYSNQPQHF
TRBJ1-4,-,TRBD1,TRBV7-2,TGTGCCAGCAGCGGGACAGGGGGTGAAAAACTGTTTTTT,CASSGTGGEKLFF
TRBJ2-7,-,TRBD1,TRBV5-4,TGTGCCAGCAGCCCGGACAGGGGCTCCTACGAGCAGTACTTC,CASSPDRGSYEQYF
TRBJ2-2,-,TRBD2,TRBV7-2,TGTGCCAGCACCGTCACTAGCGGGGGGATCGGGGAGCTGTTTTTT,CASTVTSGGIGELFF
TRBJ2-3,-,TRBD2,TRBV5-4,TGTGCCAGCAGCTTACCGACTCTAGCGGGGGGGCCGTATACGCAGTATTTT,CASSLPTLAGGPYTQYF